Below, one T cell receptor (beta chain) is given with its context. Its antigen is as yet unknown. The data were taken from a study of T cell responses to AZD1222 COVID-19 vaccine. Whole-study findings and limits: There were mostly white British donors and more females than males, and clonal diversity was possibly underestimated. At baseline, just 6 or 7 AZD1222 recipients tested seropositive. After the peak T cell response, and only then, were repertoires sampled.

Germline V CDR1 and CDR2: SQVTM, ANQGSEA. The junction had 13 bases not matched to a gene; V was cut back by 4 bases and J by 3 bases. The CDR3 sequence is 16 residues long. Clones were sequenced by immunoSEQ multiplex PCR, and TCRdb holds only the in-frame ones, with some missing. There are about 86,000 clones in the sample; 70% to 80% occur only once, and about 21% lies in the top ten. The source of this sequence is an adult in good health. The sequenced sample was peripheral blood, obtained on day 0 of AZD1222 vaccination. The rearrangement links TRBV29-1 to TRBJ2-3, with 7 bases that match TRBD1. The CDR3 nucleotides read TGCAGCGTTGGGATGGGACAGCTAAGGAGAACAGATACGCAGTATTTT. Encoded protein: CSVGMGQLRRTDTQYF.